What follows is one TCR beta chain and its context. Its antigen remains unidentified. No base quality information exists; no much larger clone differs at one position. The source of the sample is a study of cytomegalovirus exposure and HLA in healthy donors (TCRdb year 2017). Background for the entire study: An earlier analysis of more than 550 of the donors reported approximately 300 Gb of sequence data and 90 million to 120 million unique TCR beta sequences obtained from about 180 million T cells. A later analysis re-examined previously published TCR beta repertoires from about 670 donors and added high-resolution HLA genotyping to investigate patterns of TCR occurrence. To predict cytomegalovirus infection status, the study brought together high-throughput TCR immunosequencing, statistical association of individual TCRs with disease status, and machine learning. Across about 370 genotyped donors of the cohort, an average of roughly 230,000 unique TCR beta nucleotide sequences per donor were sequenced, and approximately 17% of those sequences were non-productive. Using immunosequencing, the study profiled T cell repertoires from 640 or so subjects and related those repertoires to cytomegalovirus serostatus. Every discovery cohort repertoire had been produced on one sequencing platform. An earlier analysis of fewer than 750 of the donors used high-throughput TCR beta sequencing to judge whether each TCR beta V gene segment behaved as functional or pseudogenic. An early release that covered some 630 HLA-typed donors contained approximately 300 gigabases of sequencing data and tens of millions of unique TCR sequences. Of the 300 to 450 genotyped donors, about 80% fell in the genetic ancestry cluster associated with self-reported Caucasian donors. Rather than drawing on any new phenotypic data, the later analysis identified candidate immune exposures from TCR beta sequences and the way those sequences occurred across donors. A separate validation cohort of roughly 130 different subjects was used in addition to the roughly 720-subject first cohort. The study was designed to test whether signatures of past pathogen exposure could be identified by cataloging public T cell receptors. A later genetic analysis took genome-wide SNP genotypes for 398 of the 666 donors and used that subset as a discovery cohort. Both class I and class II loci were covered by HLA typing, at four-digit resolution. Alongside the repertoire data, information on donor age, sex, ethnicity and CMV serostatus was compiled. Several DR-DQ haplotypes were treated as single units for association and clustering because of strong linkage in the cohort. The number of donors typed differed by locus, with about 629-630 for A, B, C, DRB1 and DQB1, roughly 520 for DQA1, some 570 for DPA1, and some 450 for DPB1. Results the study describes overall, beyond this receptor: In the study, approximately 150 TCR beta chains were listed as associated with cytomegalovirus. According to a later analysis, parvovirus B19, influenza, CMV and Epstein-Barr virus appeared linked to several top co-occurrence clusters. According to a later analysis, TCR association rates differed among HLA loci, with DRB1 alleles showing the most associated TCRs and HLA-C alleles showing the fewest. Assigning TCR associations to individual alleles was difficult when HLA alleles, especially DR and DQ, strongly co-occurred. The cohort was sequenced for TCR beta chains only, and without alpha or paired-chain data the features that could be detected were limited. Cytomegalovirus status was reported to be diagnosed by the classifier with high specificity and sensitivity in both the original and validation cohorts. Compared with equally common non-associated chains, HLA-associated TCR beta chains in a later analysis were more clonally expanded and had lower generation probabilities. Most TCR sequences were seen in very few donors, while some public TCRs were found in many individuals. In a later genetic analysis, a missense DCLRE1C variant was associated with V-gene and J-gene trimming of TCR beta chains, and the association was replicated in an independent cohort. Some IMGT-functional V segments, including TRBV6-2 and TRBV6-3, could not be told apart with the 87-base-pair reads, so those segments were excluded. A later genetic analysis reported fewer N-insertions in productive TCRs among donors in an Asian-associated ancestry cluster than the roughly 690-donor mean. Broadly in line with IMGT annotations, most TCR beta V segments showed up in productive rearrangements about 90% or about 30% of the time in an earlier analysis of around 600 of the donors. Sequencing depth was assumed to be roughly uniform across donors in the presence/absence analyses, though that assumption may not hold. The only immune exposure information available for the cohort was CMV serostatus. A group of highly shared sequence variants was considered likely to be a technical artifact of the sequencing pipeline. Correlated functional status among segregating V segments might be attributable to linkage disequilibrium, but an unknown experimental factor could not be ruled out. A further reported finding was that TCR beta sequences accurately predicted the HLA-A and HLA-B alleles for most subjects in the first cohort. According to the authors, the approach could potentially be generalized to other disease states and immunological phenotypes. Because HLA typing was unavailable for some donors at each locus, only the typed subset was used in association tests. Because counts were too low, 15 or so rarely observed V segments, including chromosome 9 orphons, were excluded from the earlier analysis of 500 to 700 of the donors. In vitro tests confirmed that a few of the cytomegalovirus-associated TCR beta chains recognize cytomegalovirus antigens. In a later analysis, most CMV-associated TCR beta chains were found to appear HLA-restricted, with HLA associations seemingly driven largely by CMV exposure. A later analysis associated about 17,000 TCR beta sequences with specific HLA alleles at a false discovery rate of 0.05.

The method behind the library was the immunoSEQ multiplex PCR assay. A mixture of 60 forward primers for TCR Vbeta segments and 13 reverse primers for TCR Jbeta segments was used in the multiplex PCR. The CDR3 region of rearranged TCR beta genes was amplified from genomic DNA by a multiplex PCR assay. The amplified TCR beta libraries were sequenced on the Illumina HiSeq System as 87-base-pair reads. Processing in the source paper ran as follows. A later analysis tallied around 87 million unique TCR beta chains across the 610 or so repertoires, and around 9.9 million of those chains were shared by two or more donors. To remove PCR and sequencing errors, raw reads were error-corrected and collapsed into unique sequences using a nearest-neighbor algorithm that merged closely related sequences. To assign V, D and J gene segments, CDR3 sequences were aligned to IMGT reference sequences. For a sequence to be retained, a match of at least six nucleotides was required to both a V gene segment and a J gene segment. A rearrangement was called productive if the CDR3 had no stop codons and remained in frame with V and J, and every other rearrangement was called non-productive. CDR3 was defined according to IMGT convention as the region running from the second conserved V-encoded cysteine to the conserved J-encoded phenylalanine. The earlier analysis of about 590 of the donors excluded sequences that lacked an unambiguous match to a single V gene segment. In an earlier analysis of almost 600 of the donors, a V segment was called functional when productive rearrangements were above 56.7%, and segregating when the standard deviation between donors exceeded 5%. A statistical classification framework was built to diagnose cytomegalovirus status from the catalog of TCR beta chain sequences. In a later analysis, V and J genes were assigned by comparing TCR nucleotide sequences against IMGT/GENE-DB human TR gene sequences. A later analysis assigned CDR3 sequences and most-parsimonious VDJ recombination scenarios with the TCRdist pipeline. A later analysis defined each TCR beta chain by its CDR3 amino acid sequence plus V-gene family, and excluded reads lacking a unique V-gene family. To address suspected cross-contamination and a sequencing artifact, a later analysis removed 450 to 700 highly shared, low-generation-probability nucleotide sequences. In a later analysis, a clonal expansion index for each public chain was calculated from normalized within-repertoire ranks of inferred template counts. Generation probabilities in a later analysis came from a VDJ recombination model fitted to out-of-frame rearrangements, and those results were checked against IGoR. In a later analysis, TCR-TCR, TCR-HLA and TCR-CMV co-occurrence was scored with hypergeometric tests, and a repertoire-size bias correction was applied to TCR pairs. In a later analysis, false discovery rates were estimated by permuting HLA or CMV assignments 20 times. In a later analysis, co-occurring TCRs were grouped with DBSCAN, and TCRdist sequence similarity was added when clustering was performed within HLA-allele-positive subsets. For co-occurrence clustering, repertoires with fewer than 30,000 or more than 120,000 public chains were excluded, along with roughly 5 repertoires with anomalous nucleotide sharing. TCRdb took this table from immuneACCESS and kept in-frame rearrangements with V and J called. Such tables lack part of the clones; where checked against another copy, unresolved V genes explain under half of the gap, and the rest is unexplained. The DNA gave D and trimming, while V, J and clone size come from that table. The sample data list some 41,000 clones, and around 56% of these were observed just once. Together, the top ten hold 5% to 6.5% of the sample.

From V the trimming removes 4 bases and from J it removes 5 bases, while the gene matches leave 9 bases of the junction unaccounted for. For CDR1 and CDR2, the germline V gene lists SGHVS and FQNEAQ. The cysteine opens and the phenylalanine closes a CDR3 of 15 amino acids. Only the CDR3 part of the read is kept: 45 bases, read in frame from the first base. In total, 500 to 700 healthy bone marrow donors made up the cohort. Cohort members were all nominally healthy when sampled, although unrecorded immune exposures were likely present. The donor tested CMV seronegative and was one of the 352 seronegative cohort members. A peripheral blood sample was collected from each donor, and TCR beta sequencing was performed on peripheral blood mononuclear cells. The Qiagen DNeasy Blood Extraction Kit was used to extract genomic DNA from the blood cell samples.

The source is a man aged 55 to 70 in good health and CMV-seronegative. Input material: PBMCs. Recombination connected TRBV7-8 to TRBJ2-7; 9 bases in between match TRBD1. The nucleotide sequence reads TGTGCCAGCAGCTCACCGGGACAGGGAGGGGACGAGCAGTACTTC. It specifies CASSSPGQGGDEQYF.